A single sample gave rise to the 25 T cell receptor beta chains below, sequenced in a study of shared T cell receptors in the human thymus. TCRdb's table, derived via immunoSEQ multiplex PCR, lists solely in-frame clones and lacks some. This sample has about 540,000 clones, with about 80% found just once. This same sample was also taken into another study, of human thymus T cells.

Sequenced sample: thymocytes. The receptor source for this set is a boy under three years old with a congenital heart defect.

The chain's CDR3 is CASSQDPSPYNEQFF. CDR3 DNA: TGCGCCAGCAGCCAAGATCCGAGCCCCTACAATGAGCAGTTCTTC. This chain joins TRBV4-3 and TRBJ2-1; no clear D. Trimming took off 0 bases at V and 2 bases at J, with 8 bases between the two ends. Looked up from germline, CDR1 is LGHNA and CDR2 is YSLEER. The CDR3 loop spans 15 amino acids.

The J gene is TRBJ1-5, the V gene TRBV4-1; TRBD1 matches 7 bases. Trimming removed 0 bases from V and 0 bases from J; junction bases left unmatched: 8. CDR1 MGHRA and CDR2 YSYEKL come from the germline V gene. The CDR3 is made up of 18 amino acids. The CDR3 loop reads CASSQDWDRFYSNQPQHF. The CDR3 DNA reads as TGCGCCAGCAGCCAAGATTGGGACAGATTCTATAGCAATCAGCCCCAGCATTTT.

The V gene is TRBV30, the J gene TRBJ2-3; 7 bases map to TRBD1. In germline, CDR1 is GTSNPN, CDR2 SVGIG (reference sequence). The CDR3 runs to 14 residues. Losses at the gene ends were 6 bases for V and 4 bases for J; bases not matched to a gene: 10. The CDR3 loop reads CACGRGGGADTQYF. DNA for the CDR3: TGTGCCTGTGGGAGAGGGGGCGGCGCAGATACGCAGTATTTT.

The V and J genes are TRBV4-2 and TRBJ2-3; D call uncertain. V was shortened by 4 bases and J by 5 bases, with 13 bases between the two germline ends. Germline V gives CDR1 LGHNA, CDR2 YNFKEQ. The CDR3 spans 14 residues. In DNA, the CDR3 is TGTGCCAGCAGCCCCAGAGGAGAGAGAGATACGCAGTATTTT. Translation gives CASSPRGERDTQYF.

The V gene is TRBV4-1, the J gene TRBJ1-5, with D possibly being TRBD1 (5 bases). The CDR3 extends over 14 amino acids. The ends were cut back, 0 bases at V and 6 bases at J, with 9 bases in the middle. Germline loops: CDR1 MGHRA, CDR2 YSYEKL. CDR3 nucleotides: TGCGCCAGCAGCCAAGACAGGGCATGTCAGCCCCAGCATTTT. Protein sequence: CASSQDRACQPQHF.

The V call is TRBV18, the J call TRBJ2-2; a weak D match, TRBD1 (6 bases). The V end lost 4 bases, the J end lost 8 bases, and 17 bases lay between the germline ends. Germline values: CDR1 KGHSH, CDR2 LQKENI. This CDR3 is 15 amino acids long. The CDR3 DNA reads TGTGCCAGCTCACGATCAAACAGGGTTCCTGGGGAGCTGTTTTTT. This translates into CASSRSNRVPGELFF.

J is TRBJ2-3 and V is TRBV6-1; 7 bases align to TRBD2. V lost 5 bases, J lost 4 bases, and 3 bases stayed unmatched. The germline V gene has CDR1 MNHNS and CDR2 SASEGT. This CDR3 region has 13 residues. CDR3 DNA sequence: TGTGCCAGCAGTAGGGACTATTCAGATACGCAGTATTTT. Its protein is CASSRDYSDTQYF.

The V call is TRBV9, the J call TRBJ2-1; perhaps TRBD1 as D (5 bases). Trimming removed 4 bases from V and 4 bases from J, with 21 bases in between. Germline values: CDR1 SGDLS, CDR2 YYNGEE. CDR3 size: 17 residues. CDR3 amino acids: CASSTMTDELGYNEQFF. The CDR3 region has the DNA TGTGCCAGCAGCACCATGACAGACGAACTGGGTTACAATGAGCAGTTCTTC.

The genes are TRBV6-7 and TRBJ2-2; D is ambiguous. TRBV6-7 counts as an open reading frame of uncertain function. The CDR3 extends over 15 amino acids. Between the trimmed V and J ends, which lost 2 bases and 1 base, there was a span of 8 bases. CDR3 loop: CASSYIYGNTGELFF. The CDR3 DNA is TGTGCCAGCAGTTACATTTACGGGAACACCGGGGAGCTGTTTTTT.

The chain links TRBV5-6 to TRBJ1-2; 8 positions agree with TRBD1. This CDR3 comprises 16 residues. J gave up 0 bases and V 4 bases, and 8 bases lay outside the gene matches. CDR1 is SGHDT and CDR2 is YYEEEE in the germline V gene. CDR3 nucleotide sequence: TGTGCCAGCAGCCCTGGACAGGGCGAGGCTAACTATGGCTACACCTTC. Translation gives CASSPGQGEANYGYTF.

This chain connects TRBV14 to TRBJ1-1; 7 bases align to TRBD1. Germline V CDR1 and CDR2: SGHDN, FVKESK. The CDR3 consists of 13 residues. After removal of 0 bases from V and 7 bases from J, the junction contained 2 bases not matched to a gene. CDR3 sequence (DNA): TGTGCCAGCAGCCAAGACCGGGACAGTGAAGCTTTCTTT. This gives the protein CASSQDRDSEAFF.

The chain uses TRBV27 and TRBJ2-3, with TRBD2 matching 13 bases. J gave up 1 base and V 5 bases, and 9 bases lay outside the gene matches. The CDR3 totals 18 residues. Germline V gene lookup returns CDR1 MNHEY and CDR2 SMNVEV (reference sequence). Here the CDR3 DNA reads TGTGCCAGCAGTGGGGATCCCGGACTAGCGGGAGGCACAGATACGCAGTATTTT. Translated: CASSGDPGLAGGTDTQYF.

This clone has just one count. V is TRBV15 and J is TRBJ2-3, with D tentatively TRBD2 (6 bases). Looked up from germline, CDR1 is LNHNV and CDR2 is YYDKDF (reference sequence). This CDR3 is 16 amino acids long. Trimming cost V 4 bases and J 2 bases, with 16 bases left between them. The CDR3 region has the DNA TGTGCCACCAGCATCGGATGGCGGGGCCCCACAGATACGCAGTATTTT. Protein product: CATSIGWRGPTDTQYF.

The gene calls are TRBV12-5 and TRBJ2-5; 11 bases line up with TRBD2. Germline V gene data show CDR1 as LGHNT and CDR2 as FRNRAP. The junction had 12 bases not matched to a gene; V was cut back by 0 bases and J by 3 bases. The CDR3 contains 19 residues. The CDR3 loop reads CASGLVRASGRTGKETQYF. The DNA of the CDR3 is TGTGCTAGTGGTTTGGTACGTGCTAGCGGGAGGACAGGGAAAGAGACCCAGTACTTC.

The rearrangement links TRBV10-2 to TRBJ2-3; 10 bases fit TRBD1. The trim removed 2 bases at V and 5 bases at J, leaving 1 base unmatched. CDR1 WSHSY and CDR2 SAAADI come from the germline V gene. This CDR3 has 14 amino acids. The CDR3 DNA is TGCGCCAGCAGTGAGGGACAGGGGGGAGATACGCAGTATTTT. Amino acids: CASSEGQGGDTQYF.

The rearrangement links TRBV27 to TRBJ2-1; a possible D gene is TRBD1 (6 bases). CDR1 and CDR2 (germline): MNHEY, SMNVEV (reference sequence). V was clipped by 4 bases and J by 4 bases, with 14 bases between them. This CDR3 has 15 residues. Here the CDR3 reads CASSSSYRAYNEQFF. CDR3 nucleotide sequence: TGTGCCAGCAGTTCCTCGTACAGGGCTTACAATGAGCAGTTCTTC.

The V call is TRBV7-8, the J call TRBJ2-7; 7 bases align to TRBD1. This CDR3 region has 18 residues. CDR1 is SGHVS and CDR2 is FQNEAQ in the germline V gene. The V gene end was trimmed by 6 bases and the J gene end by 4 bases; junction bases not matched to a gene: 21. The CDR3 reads CASRKTGAQTIRPYEQYF. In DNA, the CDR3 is TGTGCCAGCAGAAAAACAGGGGCCCAAACCATACGGCCATACGAGCAGTACTTC. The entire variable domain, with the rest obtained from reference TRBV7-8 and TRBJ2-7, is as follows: GAGVSQSPRYKVAKRGQDVALRCDPISGHVSLFWYQQALGQGPEFLTYFQNEAQLDKSGLPSDRFFAERPEGSVSTLKIQRTQQEDSAVYLCASRKTGAQTIRPYEQYFGPGTRLTVT.

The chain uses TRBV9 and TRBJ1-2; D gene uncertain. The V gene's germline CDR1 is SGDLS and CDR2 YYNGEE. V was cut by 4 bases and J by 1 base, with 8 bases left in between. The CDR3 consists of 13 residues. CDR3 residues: CASSSRSNYGYTF. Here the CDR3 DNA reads TGTGCCAGCAGCTCCCGGAGTAACTATGGCTACACCTTC.

The CDR3 region has the DNA TGCGCCAGCAGCTTGGATGGTTCGGGTGGACAGAGATCCCACAATGAGCAGTTCTTC. It translates to CASSLDGSGGQRSHNEQFF. The V gene is TRBV5-1, the J gene TRBJ2-1, with a weak D call TRBD1 (6 bases). V shed 0 bases and J shed 5 bases, with 24 bases lying between them. Germline V gene lookup returns CDR1 SGHRS and CDR2 YFSETQ. There are 19 residues in the CDR3.

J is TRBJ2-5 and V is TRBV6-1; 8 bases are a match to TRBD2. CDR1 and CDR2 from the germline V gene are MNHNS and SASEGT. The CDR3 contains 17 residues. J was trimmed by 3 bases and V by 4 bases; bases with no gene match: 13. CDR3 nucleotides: TGTGCCAGCAGTGTGGGCCCCGGGGGGGAGGGAGAAGAGACCCAGTACTTC. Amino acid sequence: CASSVGPGGEGEETQYF.

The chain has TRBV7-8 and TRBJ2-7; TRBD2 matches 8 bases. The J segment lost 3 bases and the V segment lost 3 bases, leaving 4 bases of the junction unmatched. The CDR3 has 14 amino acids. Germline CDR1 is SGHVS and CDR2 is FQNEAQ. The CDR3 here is CASSFGGRNYEQYF. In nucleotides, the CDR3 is TGTGCCAGCAGCTTCGGCGGGAGGAACTACGAGCAGTACTTC.

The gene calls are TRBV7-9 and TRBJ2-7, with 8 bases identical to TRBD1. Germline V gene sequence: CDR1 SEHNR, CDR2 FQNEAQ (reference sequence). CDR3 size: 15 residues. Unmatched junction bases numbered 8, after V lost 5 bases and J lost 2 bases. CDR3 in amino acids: CASSPGTGYAYEQYF. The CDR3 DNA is TGTGCCAGCAGCCCCGGGACAGGTTATGCCTACGAGCAGTACTTC.

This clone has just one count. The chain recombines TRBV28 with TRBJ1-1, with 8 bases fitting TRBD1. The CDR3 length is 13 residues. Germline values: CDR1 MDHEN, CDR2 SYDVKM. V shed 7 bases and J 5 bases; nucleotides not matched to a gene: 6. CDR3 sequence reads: CASIQGGVTEAFF. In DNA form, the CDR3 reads TGTGCCAGCATACAGGGGGGAGTAACTGAAGCTTTCTTT.

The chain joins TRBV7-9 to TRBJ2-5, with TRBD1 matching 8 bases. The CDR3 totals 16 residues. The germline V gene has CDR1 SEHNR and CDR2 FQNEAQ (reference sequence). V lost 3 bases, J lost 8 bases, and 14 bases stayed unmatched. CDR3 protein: CASSLGDRYEGGTQYF. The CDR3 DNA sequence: TGTGCCAGCAGCTTGGGGGACAGGTACGAGGGAGGTACCCAGTACTTC.

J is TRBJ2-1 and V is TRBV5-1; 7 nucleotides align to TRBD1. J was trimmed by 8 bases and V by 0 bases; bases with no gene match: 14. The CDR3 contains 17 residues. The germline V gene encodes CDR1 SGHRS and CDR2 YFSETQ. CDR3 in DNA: TGCGCCAGCAGCTTGGTGACAGGGCCTACTAGGGGCGATGAGCAGTTCTTC. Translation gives CASSLVTGPTRGDEQFF.